This T cell receptor beta chain was profiled in a study of control samples from healthy donors and cancer patients. Sequencing was performed with immunoSEQ multiplex PCR; in TCRdb, only in-frame clones are kept and a portion is missing. Among around 120,000 clones, approximately 89% were seen once, and the ten largest hold roughly 3.3%. The CDR3 spans 16 residues. Unmatched junction bases numbered 9, after V lost 5 bases and J lost 0 bases. CDR1 is SGHKS and CDR2 is YYEKEE in the germline V gene (reference sequence). The V gene is TRBV5-5, the J gene TRBJ1-2; TRBD1 matches 8 bases. The specimen was blood. The sequence came from a man aged 40-50 years in good health. The CDR3 nucleotides are TGTGCCAGCAGACGAGGGACAGGAGTAGCTAACTATGGCTACACCTTC. It encodes CASRRGTGVANYGYTF.